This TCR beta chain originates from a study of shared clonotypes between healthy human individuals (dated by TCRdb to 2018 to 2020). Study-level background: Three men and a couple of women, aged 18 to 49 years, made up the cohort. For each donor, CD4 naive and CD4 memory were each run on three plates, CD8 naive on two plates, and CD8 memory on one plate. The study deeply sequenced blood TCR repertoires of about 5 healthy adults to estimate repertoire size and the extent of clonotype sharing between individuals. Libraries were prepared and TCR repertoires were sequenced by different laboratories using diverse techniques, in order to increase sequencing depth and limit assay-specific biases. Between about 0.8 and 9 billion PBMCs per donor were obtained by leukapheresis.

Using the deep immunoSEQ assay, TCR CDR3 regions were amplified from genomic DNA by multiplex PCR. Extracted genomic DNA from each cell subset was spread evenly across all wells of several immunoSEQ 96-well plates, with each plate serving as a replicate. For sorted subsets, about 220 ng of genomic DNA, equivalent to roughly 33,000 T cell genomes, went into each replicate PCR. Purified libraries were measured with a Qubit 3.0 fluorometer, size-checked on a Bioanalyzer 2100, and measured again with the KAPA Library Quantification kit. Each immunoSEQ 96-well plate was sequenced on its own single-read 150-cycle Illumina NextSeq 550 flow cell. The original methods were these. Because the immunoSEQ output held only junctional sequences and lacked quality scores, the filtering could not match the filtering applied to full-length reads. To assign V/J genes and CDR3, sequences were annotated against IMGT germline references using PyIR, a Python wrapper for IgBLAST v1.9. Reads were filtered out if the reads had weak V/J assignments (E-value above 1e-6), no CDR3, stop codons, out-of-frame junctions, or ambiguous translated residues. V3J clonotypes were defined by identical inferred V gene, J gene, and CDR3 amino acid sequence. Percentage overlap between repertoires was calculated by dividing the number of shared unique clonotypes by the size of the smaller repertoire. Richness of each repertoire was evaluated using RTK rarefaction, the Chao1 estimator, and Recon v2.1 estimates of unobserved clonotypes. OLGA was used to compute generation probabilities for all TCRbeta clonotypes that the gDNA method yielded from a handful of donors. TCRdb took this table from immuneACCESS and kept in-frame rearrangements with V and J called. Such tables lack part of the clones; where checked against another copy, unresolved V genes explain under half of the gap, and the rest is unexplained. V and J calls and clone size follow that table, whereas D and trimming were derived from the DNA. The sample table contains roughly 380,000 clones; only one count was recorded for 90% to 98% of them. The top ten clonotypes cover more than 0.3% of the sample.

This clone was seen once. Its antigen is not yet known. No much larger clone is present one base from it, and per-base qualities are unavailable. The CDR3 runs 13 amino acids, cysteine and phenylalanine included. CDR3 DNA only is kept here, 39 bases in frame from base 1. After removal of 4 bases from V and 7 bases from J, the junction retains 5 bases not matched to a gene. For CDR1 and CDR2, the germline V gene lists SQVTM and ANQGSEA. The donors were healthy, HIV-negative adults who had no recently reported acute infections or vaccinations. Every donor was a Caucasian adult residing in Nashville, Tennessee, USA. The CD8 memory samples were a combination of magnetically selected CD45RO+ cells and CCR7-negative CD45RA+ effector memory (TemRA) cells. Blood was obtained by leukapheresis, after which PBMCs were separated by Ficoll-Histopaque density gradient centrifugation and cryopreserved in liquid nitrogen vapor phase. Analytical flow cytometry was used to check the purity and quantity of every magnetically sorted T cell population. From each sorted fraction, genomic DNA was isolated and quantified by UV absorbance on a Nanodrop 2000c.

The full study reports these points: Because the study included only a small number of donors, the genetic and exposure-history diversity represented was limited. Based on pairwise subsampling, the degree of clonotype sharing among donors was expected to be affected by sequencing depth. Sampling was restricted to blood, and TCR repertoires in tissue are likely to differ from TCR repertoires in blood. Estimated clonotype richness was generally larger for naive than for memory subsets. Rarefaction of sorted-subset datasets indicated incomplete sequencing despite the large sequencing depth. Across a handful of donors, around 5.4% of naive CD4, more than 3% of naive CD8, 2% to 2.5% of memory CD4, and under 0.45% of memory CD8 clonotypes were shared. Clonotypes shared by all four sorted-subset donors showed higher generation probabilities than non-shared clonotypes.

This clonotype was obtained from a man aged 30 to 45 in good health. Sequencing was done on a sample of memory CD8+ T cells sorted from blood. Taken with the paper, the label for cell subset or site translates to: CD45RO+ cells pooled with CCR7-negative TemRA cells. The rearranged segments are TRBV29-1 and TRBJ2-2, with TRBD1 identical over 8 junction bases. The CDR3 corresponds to CSVGQGARGELFF. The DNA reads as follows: TGCAGCGTTGGGCAGGGGGCTCGCGGGGAGCTGTTTTTT.